Below, 21 T cell receptor beta chains from the same sample are listed, as sequenced in a study of blood T cell repertoires in COVID-19. Profiling relied on immunoSEQ multiplex PCR, and the TCRdb table lists in-frame clones only, not all of them. The data show tens of thousands of clones, with around 84% seen just once and around 4.6% held by the top ten. Material for sequencing was peripheral blood. The receptors were gathered from an older man with active COVID-19.

This sequence joins TRBV7-3 and TRBJ2-1, with D maybe TRBD1 (5 bases). The germline V and J ends were trimmed by 7 bases and 5 bases, with 15 bases remaining between them. CDR1 is SGHTA and CDR2 is FQGTGA in the germline V gene. The length of the CDR3 is 14 residues. This chain's CDR3 is CASKQGSADNEQFF. Written as DNA, the CDR3 is TGTGCCAGCAAGCAGGGAAGCGCCGACAATGAGCAGTTCTTC.

The V call is TRBV14, the J call TRBJ2-1; D is perhaps TRBD2 (5 bases). This CDR3 region has 16 residues. Germline CDR1 SGHDN, CDR2 FVKESK. Trimming took off 4 bases at V and 1 base at J, with 14 bases between the two ends. This CDR3 reads CASSRPKGASYNEQFF. For the CDR3, the DNA is TGTGCCAGCAGCCGGCCAAAGGGAGCTTCCTACAATGAGCAGTTCTTC.

The chain combines TRBV18 with TRBJ2-1, with 9 bases identical to TRBD2. This CDR3 is 14 amino acids long. Germline CDR1 reads KGHSH; CDR2 reads LQKENI. The J segment lost 5 bases and the V segment lost 4 bases, leaving 3 bases of the junction unmatched. Written as DNA, the CDR3 is TGTGCCAGCTCACTAAGGACTAGCGACAATGAGCAGTTCTTC. Translation: CASSLRTSDNEQFF.

This chain connects TRBV7-2 to TRBJ2-7; D ambiguous. The germline V and J ends were trimmed by 5 bases and 2 bases, with 19 bases remaining between them. The CDR3 covers 16 residues. Germline V gives CDR1 SGHTA, CDR2 FQGNSA. The CDR3 spells CASSPGLSPATYEQYF. The CDR3 DNA follows: TGTGCCAGCAGCCCAGGCCTTAGTCCCGCAACCTACGAGCAGTACTTC. The full variable domain, completed using reference TRBV7-2 and TRBJ2-7, is GAGVSQSPSNKVTEKGKDVELRCDPISGHTALYWYRQSLGQGLEFLIYFQGNSAPDKSGLPSDRFSAERTGGSVSTLTIQRTQQEDSAVYLCASSPGLSPATYEQYFGPGTRLTVT.

This chain uses TRBV28 with TRBJ1-6, with D possibly matching TRBD1 (6 bases). The CDR3 extends over 12 amino acids. V gave up 7 bases and J gave up 7 bases, with 8 bases separating them. The germline V gene encodes CDR1 MDHEN and CDR2 SYDVKM. CDR3 loop: CASTDRNSPLHF. CDR3 DNA sequence: TGTGCCAGCACGGACAGAAATTCACCCCTCCACTTT. Full variable domain (outside the CDR3, taken from reference TRBV28 and TRBJ1-6): DVKVTQSSRYLVKRTGEKVFLECVQDMDHENMFWYRQDPGLGLRLIYFSYDVKMKEKGDIPEGYSVSREKKERFSLILESASTNQTSMYLCASTDRNSPLHFGNGTRLTVT.

The V call is TRBV2, the J call TRBJ2-7, with TRBD1 matching 8 bases. Germline loops: CDR1 SNHLY, CDR2 FYNNEI. The length of the CDR3 is 15 residues. The V gene end was trimmed by 6 bases and the J gene end by 3 bases; junction bases not matched to a gene: 10. CDR3 region: CASSPVRTGNYEQYF. The CDR3 bases are TGTGCCAGCAGCCCCGTAAGGACAGGGAACTACGAGCAGTACTTC.

The chain is built from TRBV10-3 and TRBJ1-1; D is ambiguous. CDR1 is ENHRY and CDR2 is SYGVKD in the germline V gene. This CDR3 contains 15 residues. V lost 3 bases and J 6 bases, leaving 17 bases between the germline ends. The CDR3 sequence is CAISDLGSGEAEAFF. DNA for the CDR3: TGTGCCATCAGTGACCTCGGTTCCGGAGAGGCTGAAGCTTTCTTT.

This rearrangement joins TRBV6-6 to TRBJ2-1; possible D gene TRBD2, 6 bases. The V end was cut by 5 bases, the J end by 12 bases, with 11 bases between. Germline V gene lookup returns CDR1 MNHNY and CDR2 SVGAGI (reference sequence). The CDR3 consists of 11 residues. DNA for the CDR3: TGTGCCAGCAGTACGGAGGAGGGGCAGTTCTTC. It is translated as CASSTEEGQFF.

The genes are TRBV5-5 and TRBJ2-1; a possible D gene is TRBD2 (6 bases). Germline V CDR1 and CDR2: SGHKS, YYEKEE (reference sequence). V gave up 0 bases and J gave up 5 bases, with 18 bases separating them. The CDR3 is made up of 17 amino acids. CDR3 sequence reads: CASSLVFGLPYDNEQFF. The CDR3 DNA reads as TGTGCCAGCAGCTTGGTGTTCGGACTACCCTATGACAATGAGCAGTTCTTC. Together with reference TRBV5-5 and TRBJ2-1, the CDR3 gives the full variable domain: DAGVTQSPTHLIKTRGQQVTLRCSPISGHKSVSWYQQVLGQGPQFIFQYYEKEERGRGNFPDRFSARQFPNYSSELNVNALLLGDSALYLCASSLVFGLPYDNEQFFGPGTRLTVL.

The chain joins TRBV5-1 to TRBJ2-7, with D perhaps matching TRBD2 (6 bases). The germline CDR1 and CDR2 sequences are SGHRS and YFSETQ. V gave up 7 bases and J gave up 1 base, with 15 bases separating them. The CDR3 extends over 14 amino acids. CDR3 sequence (DNA): TGCGCCAGCGTAGCGGTCGGGAGATCCTACGAGCAGTACTTC. Translated: CASVAVGRSYEQYF.

This rearrangement joins TRBV4-3 to TRBJ1-4; TRBD1 agrees at 7 bases. With V trimmed by 0 bases and J by 7 bases, 14 bases remained unmatched. CDR1 and CDR2 (germline): LGHNA, YSLEER. The CDR3 length is 18 residues. DNA for the CDR3: TGCGCCAGCAGCCAAGACGTTGACAGGGCCTGGCTTAGTGAAAAACTGTTTTTT. Amino acid sequence: CASSQDVDRAWLSEKLFF.

J is TRBJ2-1 and V is TRBV4-3; TRBD2 matches at 7 bases. Looked up from germline, CDR1 is LGHNA and CDR2 is YSLEER. The CDR3 loop spans 16 amino acids. Trimming cost V 0 bases and J 4 bases; bases outside gene matches: 6. CDR3 DNA sequence: TGCGCCAGCAGCCAAGATGGGGCGGGAGTATACAATGAGCAGTTCTTC. It specifies CASSQDGAGVYNEQFF.

The rearrangement uses TRBV15 and TRBJ1-3, with 7 bases that match TRBD1. Germline CDR1 reads LNHNV; CDR2 reads YYDKDF (reference sequence). The CDR3 loop spans 17 amino acids. V lost 1 base and J lost 0; bases outside the gene matches: 6. The CDR3 DNA reads TGTGCCACCAGCAGAGGAGGGACAGCTCGCTCTGGAAACACCATATATTTT. Its protein product is CATSRGGTARSGNTIYF. Drawing the rest from reference TRBV15 and TRBJ1-3, the complete variable domain is DAMVIQNPRYQVTQFGKPVTLSCSQTLNHNVMYWYQQKSSQAPKLLFHYYDKDFNNEADTPDNFQSRRPNTSFCFLDIRSPGLGDTAMYLCATSRGGTARSGNTIYFGEGSWLTVV.

In this sample, this clone turned up a few times. This chain uses TRBV25-1 with TRBJ2-5; 11 bases are shared with TRBD1. The V gene end was trimmed by 3 bases and the J gene end by 5 bases; junction bases not matched to a gene: 8. CDR3 length equals 16 residues. Per germline, CDR1 MGHDK and CDR2 SYGVNS. The CDR3 spells CASSDGWDRGFETQYF. The DNA for the CDR3 is TGTGCCAGCAGTGACGGTTGGGACAGGGGGTTCGAGACCCAGTACTTC.

This chain joins TRBV2 and TRBJ2-3; the match to TRBD2 covers 11 bases. Germline values: CDR1 SNHLY, CDR2 FYNNEI. This CDR3 spans 17 amino acids. The V segment lost 4 bases and the J segment 0 bases; nucleotides outside the gene matches: 6. The chain's CDR3 is CASSGLAGRASTDTQYF. The CDR3 region has the DNA TGTGCCAGCAGTGGACTAGCGGGGAGGGCTAGCACAGATACGCAGTATTTT.

This chain uses TRBV6-1 with TRBJ1-5; D is perhaps TRBD1 (5 bases). Germline loops: CDR1 MNHNS, CDR2 SASEGT. The CDR3 has 16 amino acids. Trimming removed 2 bases at V and 0 bases at J, with 11 bases between. CDR3 region: CASSEIWGHSNQPQHF. CDR3 sequence (DNA): TGTGCCAGCAGTGAAATTTGGGGCCATAGCAATCAGCCCCAGCATTTT.

V and J are TRBV9 and TRBJ1-2; no reliable D call. This CDR3 is built from 16 residues. Germline assignment: CDR1 SGDLS and CDR2 YYNGEE. V lost 4 bases and J lost 2, with 18 bases in between. The CDR3 protein is CASSSPRGGLNYGYTF. CDR3 DNA sequence: TGTGCCAGCAGCTCCCCACGAGGCGGATTGAACTATGGCTACACCTTC.

This chain uses TRBV7-2 with TRBJ2-5; tentative D call: TRBD2 (7 bases). V was cut by 4 bases and J by 1 base, with 13 bases left in between. This CDR3 is built from 15 residues. Germline CDR1 and CDR2: SGHTA and FQGNSA. In nucleotides, the CDR3 is TGTGCCAGCAGCTCGAGGGGGGGAACCCAAGAGACCCAGTACTTC. It codes for CASSSRGGTQETQYF.

The J gene is TRBJ2-3, the V gene TRBV14; D not certain. The length of the CDR3 is 16 residues. Germline values: CDR1 SGHDN, CDR2 FVKESK. The V end lost 2 bases, the J end lost 3 bases, and 15 bases lay between the germline ends. The CDR3 coding sequence is TGTGCCAGCAGCCAAAATAACGGGTTATGGACAGATACGCAGTATTTT. It specifies CASSQNNGLWTDTQYF.

The chain recombines TRBV7-2 with TRBJ1-2; D gene ambiguous. Trimming took off 3 bases at V and 6 bases at J, with 20 bases between the two ends. The CDR3 totals 16 residues. From germline, CDR1 is SGHTA and CDR2 FQGNSA. The CDR3 protein is CASSFFISNVGDGYTF. CDR3 coding DNA: TGTGCCAGCAGCTTTTTTATATCGAACGTCGGGGATGGCTACACCTTC.

The chain joins TRBV18 to TRBJ1-2; TRBD1 is a possible D gene (6 bases). Germline V CDR1 and CDR2: KGHSH, LQKENI. Trimming left V 4 bases short and J 1 base short, with 16 bases between. The CDR3 is 16 amino acids. For the CDR3, the DNA is TGTGCCAGCTCACAGGACAGCCAAAGCCTTAACTATGGCTACACCTTC. Amino acids: CASSQDSQSLNYGYTF. Using reference TRBV18 and TRBJ1-2 for the parts outside the CDR3, the full variable domain is NAGVMQNPRHLVRRRGQEARLRCSPMKGHSHVYWYRQLPEEGLKFMVYLQKENIIDESGMPKERFSAEFPKEGPSILRIQQVVRGDSAAYFCASSQDSQSLNYGYTFGSGTRLTVV.